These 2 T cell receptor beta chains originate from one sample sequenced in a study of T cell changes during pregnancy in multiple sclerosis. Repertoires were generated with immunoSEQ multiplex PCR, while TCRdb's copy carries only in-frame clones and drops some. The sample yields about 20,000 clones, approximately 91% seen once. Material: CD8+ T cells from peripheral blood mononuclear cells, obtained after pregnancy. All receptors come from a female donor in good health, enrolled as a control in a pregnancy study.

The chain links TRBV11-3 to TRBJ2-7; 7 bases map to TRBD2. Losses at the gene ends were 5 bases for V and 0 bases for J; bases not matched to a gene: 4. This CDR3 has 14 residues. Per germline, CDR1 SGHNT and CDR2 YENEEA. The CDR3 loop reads CASSLADNSYEQYF. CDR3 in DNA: TGTGCCAGCAGCCTAGCGGACAACTCCTACGAGCAGTACTTC.

The CDR3 sequence: CASSLRGAGVDGETQYF. The DNA of the CDR3 is TGTGCCAGCAGCTTGCGAGGCGCGGGAGTTGACGGAGAGACCCAGTACTTC. The J gene is TRBJ2-5, the V gene TRBV5-4; 7 nucleotides align to TRBD2. In germline, CDR1 is SGHNT, CDR2 YYREEE (reference sequence). With V trimmed by 1 base and J by 4 bases, 13 bases remained unmatched. This CDR3 has 17 amino acids.